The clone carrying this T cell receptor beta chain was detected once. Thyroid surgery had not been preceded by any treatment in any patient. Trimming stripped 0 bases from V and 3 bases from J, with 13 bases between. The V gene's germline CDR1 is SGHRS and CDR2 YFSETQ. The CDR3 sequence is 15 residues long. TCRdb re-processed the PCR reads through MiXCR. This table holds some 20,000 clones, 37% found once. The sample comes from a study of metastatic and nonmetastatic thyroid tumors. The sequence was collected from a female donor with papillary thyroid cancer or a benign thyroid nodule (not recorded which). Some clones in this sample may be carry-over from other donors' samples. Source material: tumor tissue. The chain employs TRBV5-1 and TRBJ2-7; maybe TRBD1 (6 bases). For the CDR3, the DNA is TGCGCCAGCAGCTTGGGCTGGACAGAGAGCTACGAGCAGTACTTC. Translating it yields CASSLGWTESYEQYF.